This section outlines one T cell receptor beta chain sequence together with its context. How the authors handled the data: Counts of nucleated cells, estimated from reference gene primer amplification, were obtained. Data came from immunoSEQ multiplex PCR; TCRdb stores just in-frame clones and leaves some out. D and trimming were read from the DNA, whereas the V and J calls and clone size are those reported in that table. The sample contains about 210,000 clones, approximately 85% of which appear only once. CDR1 and CDR2 from the germline V gene are KGHSH and LQKENI. The CDR3 has 15 residues. V was clipped by 2 bases and J by 0 bases, with 10 bases between them. This entry belongs to a study of blood T cell repertoires in COVID-19. In the study overall: Acute and convalescent COVID-19 specimens originated in the United States, Italy and Spain. PBMCs, B-cell-depleted T cells, or T cells provided the cDNA or gDNA that made up the material.

In Seattle, patients joined the study during active infection and were tracked longitudinally. This chain connects TRBV18 to TRBJ1-1, with D maybe TRBD1 (6 bases). This clonotype originated in a woman in her 70s with COVID-19, enrolled during active disease. Sequenced sample: peripheral blood. The CDR3 DNA is TGTGCCAGCTCACCAAACGGACAGTTGAACACTGAAGCTTTCTTT. Translated, it gives CASSPNGQLNTEAFF.